This T cell receptor beta chain was identified in a study of T cell clonality in common variable immunodeficiency. Libraries were prepared by immunoSEQ multiplex PCR; TCRdb keeps only in-frame clonotypes and omits some of them. This sample comprises more than 45,000 clones, none seen once only. With V trimmed by 2 bases and J by 5 bases, 7 bases remained unmatched. Germline CDR1 and CDR2: MNHEY and SVGEGT. This CDR3 has 15 residues. This clone was found a few times. The CDR3 end falls 3 residues outside the read, so it is completed with the germline J gene. Sequenced input: peripheral blood mononuclear cells. This clonotype was sampled from a person between 18 and 75 years old in good health. The chain joins TRBV6-2 or TRBV6-3 to TRBJ2-7; 9 positions match TRBD2. The sequenced CDR3 bases are TGTGCCAGCAGTTACCCGCGGGGGGGCCTAGACGAG. It translates to CASSYPRGGLDE. The complete CDR3 protein is CASSYPRGGLDEQYF.